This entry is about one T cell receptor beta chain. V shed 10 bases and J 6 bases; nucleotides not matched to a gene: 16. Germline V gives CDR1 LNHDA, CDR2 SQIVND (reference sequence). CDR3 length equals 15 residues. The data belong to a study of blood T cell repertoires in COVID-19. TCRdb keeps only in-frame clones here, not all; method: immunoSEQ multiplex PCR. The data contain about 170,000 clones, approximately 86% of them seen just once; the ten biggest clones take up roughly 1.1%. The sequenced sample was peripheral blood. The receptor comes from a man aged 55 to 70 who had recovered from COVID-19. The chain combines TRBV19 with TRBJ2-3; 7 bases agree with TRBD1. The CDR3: CATRDRALNGDTQYF. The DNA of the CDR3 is TGTGCCACCAGGGACAGAGCCTTGAACGGGGATACGCAGTATTTT.